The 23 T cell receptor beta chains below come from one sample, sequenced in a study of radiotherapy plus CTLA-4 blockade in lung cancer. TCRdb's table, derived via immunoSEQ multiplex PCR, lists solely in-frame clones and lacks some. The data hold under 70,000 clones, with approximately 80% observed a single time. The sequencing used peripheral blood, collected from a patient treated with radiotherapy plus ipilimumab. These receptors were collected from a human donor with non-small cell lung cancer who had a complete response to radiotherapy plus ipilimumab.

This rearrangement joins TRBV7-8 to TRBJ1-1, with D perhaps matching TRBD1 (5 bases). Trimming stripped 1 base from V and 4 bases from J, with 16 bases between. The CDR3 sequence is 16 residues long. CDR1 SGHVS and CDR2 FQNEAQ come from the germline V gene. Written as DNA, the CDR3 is TGTGCCAGCAGCTTAGTTTCAGGGTGGCTGAGCACTGAAGCTTTCTTT. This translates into CASSLVSGWLSTEAFF. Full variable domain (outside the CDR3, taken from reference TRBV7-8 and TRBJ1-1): GAGVSQSPRYKVAKRGQDVALRCDPISGHVSLFWYQQALGQGPEFLTYFQNEAQLDKSGLPSDRFFAERPEGSVSTLKIQRTQQEDSAVYLCASSLVSGWLSTEAFFGQGTRLTVV.

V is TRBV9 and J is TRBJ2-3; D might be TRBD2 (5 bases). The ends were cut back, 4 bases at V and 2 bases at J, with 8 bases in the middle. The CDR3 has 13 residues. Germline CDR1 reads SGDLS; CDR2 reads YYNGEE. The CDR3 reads CASSPGNTDTQYF. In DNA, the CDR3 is TGTGCCAGCAGCCCGGGAAACACAGATACGCAGTATTTT.

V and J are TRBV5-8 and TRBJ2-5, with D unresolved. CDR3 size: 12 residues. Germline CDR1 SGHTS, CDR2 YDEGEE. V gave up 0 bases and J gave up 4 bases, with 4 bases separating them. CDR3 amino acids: CASSLARETQYF. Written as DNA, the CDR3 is TGTGCCAGCAGCTTGGCGAGAGAGACCCAGTACTTC.

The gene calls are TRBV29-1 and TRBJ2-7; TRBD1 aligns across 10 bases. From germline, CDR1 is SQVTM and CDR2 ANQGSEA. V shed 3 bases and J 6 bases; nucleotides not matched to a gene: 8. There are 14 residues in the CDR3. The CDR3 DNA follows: TGCAGCGTTGATCAGGAGACAGGGGGCTCCGAGCAGTACTTC. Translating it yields CSVDQETGGSEQYF.

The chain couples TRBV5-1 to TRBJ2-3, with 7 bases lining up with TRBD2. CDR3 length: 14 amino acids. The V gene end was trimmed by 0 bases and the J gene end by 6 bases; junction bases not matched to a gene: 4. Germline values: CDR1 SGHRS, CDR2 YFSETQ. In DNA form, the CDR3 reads TGCGCCAGCAGCTTGGAGAGCGGGATGGATACGCAGTATTTT. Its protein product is CASSLESGMDTQYF. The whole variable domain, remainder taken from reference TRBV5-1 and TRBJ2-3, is KAGVTQTPRYLIKTRGQQVTLSCSPISGHRSVSWYQQTPGQGLQFLFEYFSETQRNKGNFPGRFSGRQFSNSRSEMNVSTLELGDSALYLCASSLESGMDTQYFGPGTRLTVL.

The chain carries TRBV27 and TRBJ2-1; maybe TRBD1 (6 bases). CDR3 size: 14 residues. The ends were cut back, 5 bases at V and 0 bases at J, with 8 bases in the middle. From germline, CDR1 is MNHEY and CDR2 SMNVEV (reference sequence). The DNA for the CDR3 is TGTGCCAGCAGTGTCAGGGGCTCCTACAATGAGCAGTTCTTC. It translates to CASSVRGSYNEQFF.

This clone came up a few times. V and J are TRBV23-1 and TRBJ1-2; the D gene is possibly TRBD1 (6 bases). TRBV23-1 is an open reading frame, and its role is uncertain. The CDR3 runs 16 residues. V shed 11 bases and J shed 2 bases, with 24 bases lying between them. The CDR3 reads CAWQMGHLNMNYGYTF. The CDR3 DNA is TGCGCCTGGCAAATGGGACACCTTAATATGAACTATGGCTACACCTTC.

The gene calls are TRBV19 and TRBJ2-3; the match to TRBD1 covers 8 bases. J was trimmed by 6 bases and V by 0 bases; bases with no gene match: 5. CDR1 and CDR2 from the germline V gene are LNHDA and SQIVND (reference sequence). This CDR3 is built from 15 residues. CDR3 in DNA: TGTGCCAGTAGTATAGAGGGCAGGGGGCCCGATACGCAGTATTTT. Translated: CASSIEGRGPDTQYF.

The CDR3 reads CASSFTGTGITEAFF. Here the CDR3 DNA reads TGTGCCAGCAGCTTTACCGGGACAGGGATCACTGAAGCTTTCTTT. The V gene is TRBV7-2, the J gene TRBJ1-1; TRBD1 matches at 9 bases. Germline V gene data show CDR1 as SGHTA and CDR2 as FQGNSA. The V segment lost 3 bases and the J segment 4 bases; nucleotides outside the gene matches: 6. This CDR3 comprises 15 residues.

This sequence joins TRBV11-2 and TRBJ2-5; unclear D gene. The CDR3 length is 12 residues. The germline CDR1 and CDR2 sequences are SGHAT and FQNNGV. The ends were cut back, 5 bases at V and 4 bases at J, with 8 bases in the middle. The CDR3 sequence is CASSLKLETQYF. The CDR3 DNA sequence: TGTGCCAGCAGCCTCAAGTTAGAGACCCAGTACTTC.

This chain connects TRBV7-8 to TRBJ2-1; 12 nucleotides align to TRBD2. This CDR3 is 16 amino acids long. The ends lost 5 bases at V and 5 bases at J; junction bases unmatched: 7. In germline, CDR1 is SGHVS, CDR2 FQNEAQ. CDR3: CASSQSSGRADNEQFF. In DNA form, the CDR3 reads TGTGCCAGCAGCCAATCTAGCGGGAGGGCCGACAATGAGCAGTTCTTC.

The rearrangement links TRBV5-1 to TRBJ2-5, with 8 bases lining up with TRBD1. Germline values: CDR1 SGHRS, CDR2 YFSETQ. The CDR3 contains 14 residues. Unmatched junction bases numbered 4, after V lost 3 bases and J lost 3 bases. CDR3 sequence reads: CASSYGTGEETQYF. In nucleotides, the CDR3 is TGCGCCAGCAGCTATGGGACAGGCGAAGAGACCCAGTACTTC.

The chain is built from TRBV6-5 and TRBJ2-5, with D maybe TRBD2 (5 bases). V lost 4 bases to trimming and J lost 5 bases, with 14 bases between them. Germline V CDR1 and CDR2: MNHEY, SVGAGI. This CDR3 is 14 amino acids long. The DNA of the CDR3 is TGTGCCAGCAGTTCGTTTAGCGTAGGCGAGACCCAGTACTTC. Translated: CASSSFSVGETQYF.

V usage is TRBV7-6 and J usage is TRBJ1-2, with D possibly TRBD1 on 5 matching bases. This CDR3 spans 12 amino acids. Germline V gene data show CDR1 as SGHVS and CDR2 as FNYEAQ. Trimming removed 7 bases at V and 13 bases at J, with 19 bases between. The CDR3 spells CASTPGVPRFTF. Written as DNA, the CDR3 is TGTGCCAGCACCCCGGGGGTTCCCCGCTTCACCTTC.

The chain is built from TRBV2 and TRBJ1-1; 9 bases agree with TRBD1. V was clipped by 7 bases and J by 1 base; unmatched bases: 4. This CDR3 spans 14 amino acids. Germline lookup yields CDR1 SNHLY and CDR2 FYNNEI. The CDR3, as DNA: TGTGCCAGCATTCTGGACAGGGGGAACACTGAAGCTTTCTTT. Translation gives CASILDRGNTEAFF.

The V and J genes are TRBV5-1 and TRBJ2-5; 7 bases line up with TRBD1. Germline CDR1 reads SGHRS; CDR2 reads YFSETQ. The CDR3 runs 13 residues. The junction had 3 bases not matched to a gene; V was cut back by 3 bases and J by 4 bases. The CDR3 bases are TGCGCCAGCAGCTACAGGGGAGCAGAGACCCAGTACTTC. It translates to CASSYRGAETQYF.

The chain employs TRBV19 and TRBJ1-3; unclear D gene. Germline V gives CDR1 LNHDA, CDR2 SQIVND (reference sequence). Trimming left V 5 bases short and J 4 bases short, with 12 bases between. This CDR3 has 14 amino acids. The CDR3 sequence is CASSLLATGNTIYF. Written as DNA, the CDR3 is TGTGCCAGTAGTTTACTGGCGACGGGAAACACCATATATTTT.

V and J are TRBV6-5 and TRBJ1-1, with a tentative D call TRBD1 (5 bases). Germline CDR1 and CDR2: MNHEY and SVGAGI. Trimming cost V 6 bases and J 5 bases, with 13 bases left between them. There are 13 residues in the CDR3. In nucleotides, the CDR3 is TGTGCCAGCAGGTACCAGGGTTTGACTGAAGCTTTCTTT. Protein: CASRYQGLTEAFF.

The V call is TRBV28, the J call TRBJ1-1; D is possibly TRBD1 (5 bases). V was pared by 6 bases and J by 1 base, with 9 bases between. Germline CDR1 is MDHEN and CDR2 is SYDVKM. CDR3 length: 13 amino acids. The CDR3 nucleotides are TGTGCCAGCAGCCCCACAGGGAACACTGAAGCTTTCTTT. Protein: CASSPTGNTEAFF.

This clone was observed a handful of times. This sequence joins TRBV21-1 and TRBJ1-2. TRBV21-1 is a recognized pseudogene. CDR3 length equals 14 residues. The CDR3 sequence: CASSKVTGDYGYTF. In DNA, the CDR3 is TGTGCCAGCAGCAAAGTCACGGGGGACTATGGCTACACCTTC.

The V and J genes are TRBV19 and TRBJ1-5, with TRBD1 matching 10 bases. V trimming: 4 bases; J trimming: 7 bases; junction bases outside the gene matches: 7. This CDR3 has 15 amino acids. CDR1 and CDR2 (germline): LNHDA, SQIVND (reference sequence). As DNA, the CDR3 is TGTGCCAGTAGTAACGAAGTGACAGGGGGCCAGCCCCAGCATTTT. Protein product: CASSNEVTGGQPQHF.

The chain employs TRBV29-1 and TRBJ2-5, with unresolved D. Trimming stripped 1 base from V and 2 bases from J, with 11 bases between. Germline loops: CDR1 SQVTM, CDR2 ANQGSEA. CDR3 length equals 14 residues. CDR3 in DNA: TGCAGCGTTGAAGTAGGCCTTCCACAAGAGACCCAGTACTTC. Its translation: CSVEVGLPQETQYF.

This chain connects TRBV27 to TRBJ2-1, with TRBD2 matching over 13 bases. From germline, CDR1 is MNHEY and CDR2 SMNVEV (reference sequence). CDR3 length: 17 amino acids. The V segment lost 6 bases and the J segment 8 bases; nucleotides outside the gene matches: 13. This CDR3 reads CASSPSATSGRIDEQFF. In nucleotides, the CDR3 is TGTGCCAGCAGCCCCTCGGCGACTAGCGGGAGGATCGATGAGCAGTTCTTC.